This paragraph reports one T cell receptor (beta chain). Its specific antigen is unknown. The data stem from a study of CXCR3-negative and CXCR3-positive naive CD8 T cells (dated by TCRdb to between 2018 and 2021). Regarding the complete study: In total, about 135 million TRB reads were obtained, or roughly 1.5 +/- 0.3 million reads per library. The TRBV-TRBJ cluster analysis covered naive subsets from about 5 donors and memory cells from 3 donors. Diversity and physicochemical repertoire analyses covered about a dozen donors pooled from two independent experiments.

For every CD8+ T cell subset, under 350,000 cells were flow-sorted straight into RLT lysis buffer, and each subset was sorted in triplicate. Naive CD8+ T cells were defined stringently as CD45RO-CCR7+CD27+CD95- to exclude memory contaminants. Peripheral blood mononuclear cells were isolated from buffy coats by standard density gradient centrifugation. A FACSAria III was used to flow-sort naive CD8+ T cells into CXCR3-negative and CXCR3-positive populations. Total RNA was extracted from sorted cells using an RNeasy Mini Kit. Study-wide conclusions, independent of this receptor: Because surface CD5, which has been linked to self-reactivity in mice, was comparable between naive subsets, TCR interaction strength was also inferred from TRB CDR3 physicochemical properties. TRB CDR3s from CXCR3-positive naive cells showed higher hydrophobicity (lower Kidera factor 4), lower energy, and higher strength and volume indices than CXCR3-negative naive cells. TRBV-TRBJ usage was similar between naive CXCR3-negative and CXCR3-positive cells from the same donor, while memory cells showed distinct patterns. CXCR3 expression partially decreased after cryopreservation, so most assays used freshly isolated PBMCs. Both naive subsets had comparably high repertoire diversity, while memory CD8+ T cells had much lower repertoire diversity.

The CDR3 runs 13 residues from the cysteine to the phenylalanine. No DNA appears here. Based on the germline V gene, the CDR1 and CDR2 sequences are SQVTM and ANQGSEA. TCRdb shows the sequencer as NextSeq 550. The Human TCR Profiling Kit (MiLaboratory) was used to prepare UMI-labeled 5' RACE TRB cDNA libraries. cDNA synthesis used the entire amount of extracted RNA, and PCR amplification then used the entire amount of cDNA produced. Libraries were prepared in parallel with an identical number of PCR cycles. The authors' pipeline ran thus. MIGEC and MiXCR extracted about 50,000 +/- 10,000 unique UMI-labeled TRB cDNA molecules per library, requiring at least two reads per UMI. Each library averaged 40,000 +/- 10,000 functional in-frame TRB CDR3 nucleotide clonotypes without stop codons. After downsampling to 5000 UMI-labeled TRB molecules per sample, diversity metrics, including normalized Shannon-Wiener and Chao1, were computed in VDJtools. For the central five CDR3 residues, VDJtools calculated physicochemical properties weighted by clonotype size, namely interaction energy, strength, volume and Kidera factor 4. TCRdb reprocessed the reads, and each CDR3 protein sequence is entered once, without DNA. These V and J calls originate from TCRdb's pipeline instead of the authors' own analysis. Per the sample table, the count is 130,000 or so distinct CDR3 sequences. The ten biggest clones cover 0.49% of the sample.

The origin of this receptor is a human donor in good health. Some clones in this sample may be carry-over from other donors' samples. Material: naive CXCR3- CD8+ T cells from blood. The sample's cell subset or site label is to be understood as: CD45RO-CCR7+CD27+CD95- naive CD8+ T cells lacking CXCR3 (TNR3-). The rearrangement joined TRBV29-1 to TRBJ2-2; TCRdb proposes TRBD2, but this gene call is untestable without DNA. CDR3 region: CSAAGGPTGELFF.